These 2 T cell receptor beta chains originate from one sample sequenced in a study of blood T cell repertoires in COVID-19. This table comes from immunoSEQ multiplex PCR, and its TCRdb copy is limited to in-frame clones, with some not included. The table includes approximately 150,000 clones, about four fifths detected once. The sample comprised peripheral blood. The receptors stem from a human donor in a cohort sampled during active COVID-19.

The CDR3 region is CASIRSGSYEQYF. In DNA form, the CDR3 reads TGTGCCAGCATCCGATCGGGTTCTTACGAGCAGTACTTC. The chain couples TRBV3-1 (or the pseudogene TRBV3-2) to TRBJ2-7, with unresolved D. CDR3 length: 13 amino acids. Germline CDR1 LGHDT, CDR2 YNNKEL (reference sequence). Trimming stripped 7 bases from V and 4 bases from J, with 14 bases between.

The rearrangement uses TRBV6-2 or TRBV6-3 and TRBJ2-1; 14 bases agree with TRBD2. J lost 9 bases, V lost 5 bases, and 6 bases had no gene match. The CDR3 sequence is 15 residues long. Germline CDR1 reads MNHEY; CDR2 reads SVGEGT. CDR3 sequence reads: CASSQGLAGVTEQFF. The CDR3 DNA reads TGTGCCAGCAGTCAGGGACTAGCGGGAGTCACTGAGCAGTTCTTC.